This TCR beta chain is from a study of T cells expressing NK-cell markers (TCRdb year 2020). Regarding the research as a whole: Three sorted T-cell subsets (CD3+CD56+NKG2C+, CD3+CD56+NKG2C- and CD3+CD56-NKG2C+) from under 10 donors had their TCR beta-chain repertoires profiled. All eight donors whose samples were sequenced were randomly selected healthy volunteers, three of them men and five women. Among the eight sequenced donors, seven were HCMV-seropositive and one was HCMV-seronegative. Sequencing of the libraries produced 2 x 150 bp reads on Illumina HiSeq 2000/2500, MiSeq or NextSeq.

HCMV-specific IgG was detected in serum with a commercial ELISA kit to determine HCMV serostatus. Peripheral blood mononuclear cells were isolated from blood by Ficoll density gradient centrifugation. A note on this clonotype: Which antigen it targets is not known.

The investigation overall reported the following: Whether the expanded NKG2C-expressing T cell clones were specific for HCMV antigens remained unclear. In roughly six donors, the dominant CD3+CD56+NKG2C+ clonotypes were among the top 10 CD8+ clonotypes and accounted for roughly 1.0-7.5% of CD8+ T cells. Those dominant clonotypes were again the most abundant among CD3+CD56-NKG2C+ cells in a few donors, at roughly 25-65%.

The listed sequencing device is Illumina HiSeq 2000. TCR beta cDNA libraries were prepared using 5'RACE template switching, which introduced a universal primer site and unique molecular identifiers. cDNA synthesis was primed from the TCR beta constant segment and was followed by two successive PCR amplification steps. The paper's processing steps were these. MIGEC was used to demultiplex reads and group reads by UMI, and MiTCR was used to assemble and quantify clonotypes. To exclude erroneous sequences, any TCR cDNA sequence not supported by at least two reads was discarded. The tcR package was used for downstream repertoire analysis, with clonotypes matched between fractions based on CDR3 nucleotide sequence plus V segment. VDJmatch was used to annotate antigen specificity against VDJdb, with one amino acid substitution in CDR3 allowed. The reads were reprocessed in TCRdb, with one entry per CDR3 protein sequence and no accompanying DNA. TCRdb, not the original authors, processed these V and J calls. The table of this sample itemizes approximately 460,000 distinct CDR3 sequences. The ten largest account for 7.3% of the sample.

The source of this sequence is a woman between 18 and 70 years old in good health. The sequenced sample consisted of blood T cells: a sorted CD56 or NKG2C T cell subset, CD4+ or CD8+ T cells, or bulk PBMC T cells (not recorded which).

CDR3 sequence: CASSLAAGGESQETQYF. The chain uses TRBV5-6 and TRBJ2-5; TCRdb's D call, TRBD1, is unchecked because there is no DNA. CDR1 and CDR2 are drawn from the germline V gene: SGHDT, YYEEEE. From the cysteine up to the phenylalanine, the CDR3 has a length of 17 residues. No DNA appears here.